Listed below are T cell receptor beta chains from one sample, sequenced in a study of blood T cell repertoires in COVID-19. Method: immunoSEQ multiplex PCR; TCRdb's copy keeps in-frame clones and lacks some. The repertoire holds about 42,000 clones, with around four fifths as singletons. Material for sequencing was peripheral blood. The receptors were sampled from a man in his fifties with active COVID-19. Both conserved end residues are part of each CDR3. Each record gives: J gene, clone size, D gene, V gene, CDR3 protein, CDR3 DNA. The D gene is left open where the match is weak. Size is stated for part of the rows, as once, few or many counts, or as a class when the clone is expanded.

TRBJ2-7	NA	TRBD2	TRBV5-5	CASSLSGGGGATYEQYF	TGTGCCAGCAGCTTGTCTGGGGGCGGGGGGGCTACCTACGAGCAGTACTTC
TRBJ2-1	NA	NA	TRBV4-1	CASSPRPTRDHNEQFF	TGCGCCAGCAGCCCCCGTCCCACTAGGGATCACAATGAGCAGTTCTTC
TRBJ1-2	NA	NA	TRBV7-9	CASSSHTDPSYGYTF	TGTGCCAGCAGCTCCCACACAGACCCGTCCTATGGCTACACCTTC
TRBJ1-5	NA	NA	TRBV27	CASSLSRDQPQHF	TGTGCCAGCAGTTTGTCTCGGGATCAGCCCCAGCATTTT
TRBJ2-2	NA	NA	TRBV24-1	CATSDPTVNTGELFF	TGTGCCACCAGTGACCCAACAGTGAACACCGGGGAGCTGTTTTTT
TRBJ2-1	NA	TRBD1	TRBV5-1	CASSLGTGRNNEQFF	TGCGCCAGCAGCTTAGGGACAGGTCGGAACAATGAGCAGTTCTTC
TRBJ1-2	NA	TRBD1	TRBV6-1	CASSEFRTGDGYTF	TGTGCCAGCAGTGAATTCCGGACAGGGGACGGCTACACCTTC
TRBJ2-1	NA	TRBD1	TRBV11-2	CASSLVASDRVYNEQFF	TGTGCCAGCAGCTTAGTCGCTTCGGACAGGGTGTACAATGAGCAGTTCTTC
TRBJ1-1	NA	TRBD1	TRBV20-1	CSARDREAFF	TGCAGTGCTAGGGACAGGGAAGCTTTCTTT
TRBJ2-7	NA	NA	TRBV18	CASSNQGAEQYF	TGTGCCAGCTCAAATCAGGGCGCCGAGCAGTACTTC
TRBJ2-1	few	TRBD2	TRBV19	CASSITRTSLNNEQFF	TGTGCCAGTAGTATCACCAGGACTAGCCTTAACAATGAGCAGTTCTTC
TRBJ1-1	NA	TRBD1	TRBV6-5	CASSSTQGGNTEAFF	TGTGCCAGCAGCTCAACTCAGGGGGGGAACACTGAAGCTTTCTTT
TRBJ1-4	NA	NA	TRBV7-9	CASSSGGFEKLFF	TGTGCCAGCAGCTCCGGGGGATTTGAAAAACTGTTTTTT
TRBJ2-1	few	TRBD2	TRBV10-3	CAISERSGRYNEQFF	TGTGCCATCAGTGAGCGTAGCGGGAGATACAATGAGCAGTTCTTC
TRBJ1-3	NA	NA	TRBV28	CASSSAGLGNTIYF	TGTGCCAGCAGTTCCGCAGGGTTAGGAAACACCATATATTTT
TRBJ1-1	NA	NA	TRBV25-1	CASSELRGSGTEAFF	TGTGCCAGCAGTGAACTTCGAGGCAGTGGCACTGAAGCTTTCTTT
TRBJ2-1	NA	TRBD2	TRBV6-2/TRBV6-3	CASSYWAGGYNEQFF	TGTGCCAGCAGTTACTGGGCGGGAGGTTACAATGAGCAGTTCTTC
TRBJ2-7	NA	NA	TRBV27	CASSFGGVLHEQYF	TGTGCCAGCAGTTTTGGAGGGGTACTCCACGAGCAGTACTTC
TRBJ2-3	NA	TRBD2	TRBV14	CASSRRPQSGVRTDTQYF	TGTGCCAGCAGCCGGCGCCCTCAAAGCGGGGTCCGCACAGATACGCAGTATTTT
TRBJ2-3	NA	NA	TRBV5-1	CASSLAVGPGLADTQYF	NA
TRBJ2-6	once	NA	TRBV5-4	CASSLAGEGLGANVLTF	TGTGCCAGCAGCTTGGCCGGTGAGGGTCTCGGAGCCAACGTCCTGACTTTC
TRBJ1-5	once	NA	TRBV19	CASSREPYSNQPQHF	TGTGCCAGTAGCAGGGAACCCTATAGCAATCAGCCCCAGCATTTT
TRBJ2-7	NA	NA	TRBV4-3	CASSQDRTSDEQYF	TGCGCCAGCAGCCAAGATCGGACATCTGACGAGCAGTACTTC
TRBJ1-1	once	NA	TRBV4-3	CASSQDLGRLNQAFF	TGCGCCAGCAGCCAAGATCTGGGCAGGCTGAACCAAGCTTTCTTT
TRBJ1-5	NA	NA	TRBV19	CASSIALAAQGFVLSNQPQHF	TGTGCCAGTAGTATAGCCCTGGCCGCGCAGGGCTTCGTACTAAGCAATCAGCCCCAGCATTTT
TRBJ2-3	few	NA	TRBV20-1	CSGGGDNTQYF	TGCAGTGGGGGTGGGGACAATACGCAGTATTTT
TRBJ2-5	NA	TRBD2	TRBV9	CASSVGTSGIETQYF	TGTGCCAGCAGCGTAGGGACTAGCGGGATAGAGACCCAGTACTTC
TRBJ2-5	NA	TRBD2	TRBV18	CASSPFRSGSVGETQYF	TGTGCCAGCTCACCATTCCGCAGCGGGAGTGTGGGGGAGACCCAGTACTTC
TRBJ1-1	NA	NA	TRBV9	CASSPREGRVGTEAFF	TGTGCCAGCAGCCCCAGGGAGGGGCGGGTCGGCACTGAAGCTTTCTTT
TRBJ2-1	NA	TRBD2	TRBV18	CASSPGLAGDNEQFF	TGTGCCAGCTCCCCAGGACTAGCGGGGGACAATGAGCAGTTCTTC
TRBJ1-5	NA	NA	TRBV28	CASRVIQGSHQPQHF	TGTGCCAGCAGGGTGATACAGGGATCCCATCAGCCCCAGCATTTT
TRBJ1-2	NA	NA	TRBV15	CATSAARGTQFDYGYTF	TGTGCCACCAGCGCGGCAAGGGGGACACAATTCGACTATGGCTACACCTTC
TRBJ1-3	NA	NA	TRBV29-1	CSVLTGTRGNTIYF	TGCAGCGTTCTGACAGGTACCCGTGGAAACACCATATATTTT
TRBJ2-3	NA	NA	TRBV4-3	CASSQKTAGPVTDTQYF	TGCGCCAGCAGCCAAAAGACCGCGGGGCCTGTAACAGATACGCAGTATTTT
TRBJ2-1	NA	TRBD2	TRBV6-4	CASSDSGTSRLSEQFF	TGTGCCAGCAGTGACTCGGGGACTAGCAGGCTCAGCGAGCAGTTCTTC
TRBJ2-1	NA	TRBD2	TRBV3-1/TRBV3-2	CASSQEVALASNEQFF	TGTGCCAGCAGCCAAGAAGTGGCACTAGCGAGCAATGAGCAGTTCTTC
TRBJ1-1	NA	NA	TRBV2	CASSVSQNTEAFF	TGTGCCAGCAGTGTGTCACAGAACACTGAAGCTTTCTTT
TRBJ2-3	NA	NA	TRBV5-4	CASSLVHRRTDTQYF	TGTGCCAGCAGCCTTGTCCACAGGCGGACAGATACGCAGTATTTT
TRBJ2-1	NA	NA	TRBV9	CASSVAVSSYNEQFF	TGTGCCAGCAGCGTAGCTGTGAGCTCCTACAATGAGCAGTTCTTC
TRBJ1-5	NA	TRBD1	TRBV10-3	CAIGTGLNQPQHF	TGTGCCATCGGGACAGGACTCAATCAGCCCCAGCATTTT
TRBJ2-1	NA	TRBD2	TRBV28	CASSPSSGRAGEQFF	TGTGCCAGCAGTCCATCTAGCGGGAGGGCGGGTGAGCAGTTCTTC
TRBJ2-3	NA	NA	TRBV10-3	CAISPNRESSTDTQYF	TGTGCCATCAGTCCGAACAGGGAGTCTAGCACAGATACGCAGTATTTT
TRBJ1-5	NA	NA	TRBV7-8	CASSLEEDQPQHF	TGTGCCAGCAGCTTGGAGGAAGATCAGCCCCAGCATTTT
TRBJ2-7	NA	NA	TRBV13	CASSLDRGSSYEQYF	TGTGCCAGCAGCTTAGATCGGGGGAGCTCCTACGAGCAGTACTTC
TRBJ2-2	NA	NA	TRBV5-4	CASSYDSLNTGELFF	TGTGCCAGCAGTTATGACAGTCTGAACACCGGGGAGCTGTTTTTT
TRBJ2-5	NA	NA	TRBV7-8	CASSLVPRLDMSGETQYF	TGTGCCAGCAGCTTAGTCCCCCGACTAGACATGTCGGGGGAGACCCAGTACTTC